This is a list of T cell receptor beta chains from one sample in a study of T cell responses to AZD1222 COVID-19 vaccine. Method: immunoSEQ multiplex PCR; TCRdb's copy keeps in-frame clones and lacks some. The table has more than 50,000 clones, more than 70% seen once. Sequences were derived from peripheral blood, sampled on day 0 of AZD1222 vaccination. These receptors all come from an adult in good health. Each CDR3 is given without its conserved first and last residue. Some rows have no size entry. The others give once, few or many, or a class for an expanded clone.

>TRBJ2-2|NA|TRBV6-2/TRBV6-3|12
ASSSGLVYGELF
>TRBJ1-6|NA|TRBV6-6|11
ASSLDPYSPLH
>TRBJ2-1|NA|TRBV5-1|14
ASHPPSGSPPTEQF
>TRBJ1-2|NA|TRBV12-3/TRBV12-4|10
ASSLGGRGYT
>TRBJ1-1|NA|TRBV19|10
ASSIRDTEAF
>TRBJ1-2|NA|TRBV19|11
ASSRRSDRGYT
>TRBJ1-1|NA|TRBV2|11
ASRRTGVTEAF
>TRBJ1-5|once|TRBV3-1/TRBV3-2|13
ASSQDRGQPMTQH
>TRBJ2-1|NA|TRBV4-1|14
ASSQGTSGTLGEQF
>TRBJ2-7|NA|TRBV27|13
ASSVRLAGTYEQY